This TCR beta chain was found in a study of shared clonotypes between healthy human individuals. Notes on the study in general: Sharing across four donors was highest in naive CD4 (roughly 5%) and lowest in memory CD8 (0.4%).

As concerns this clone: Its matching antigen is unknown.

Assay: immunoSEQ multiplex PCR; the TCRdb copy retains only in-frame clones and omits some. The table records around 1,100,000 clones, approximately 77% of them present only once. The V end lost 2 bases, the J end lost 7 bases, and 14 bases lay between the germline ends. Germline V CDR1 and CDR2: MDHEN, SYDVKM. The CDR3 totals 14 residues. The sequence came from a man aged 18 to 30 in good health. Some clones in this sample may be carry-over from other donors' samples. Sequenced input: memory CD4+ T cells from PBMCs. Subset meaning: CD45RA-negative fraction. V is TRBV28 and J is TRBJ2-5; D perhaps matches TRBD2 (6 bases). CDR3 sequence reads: CASSLGGSQGTQYF. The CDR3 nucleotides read TGTGCCAGCAGTTTAGGGGGGAGCCAGGGGACCCAGTACTTC. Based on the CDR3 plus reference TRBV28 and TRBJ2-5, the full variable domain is DVKVTQSSRYLVKRTGEKVFLECVQDMDHENMFWYRQDPGLGLRLIYFSYDVKMKEKGDIPEGYSVSREKKERFSLILESASTNQTSMYLCASSLGGSQGTQYFGPGTRLLVL.